The 16 T cell receptor beta chains presented below share a single source sample, sequenced in a study of blood T cell repertoires in COVID-19. Some clones are missing from TCRdb's copy, which holds only in-frame ones; the method was immunoSEQ multiplex PCR. The sample includes under 150,000 clones, roughly 83% of them seen just once. Material for sequencing was peripheral blood. These receptors originate from an elderly woman with acute or convalescent COVID-19.

A few counts support this clone. The chain is built from TRBV19 and TRBJ1-2; no firm D call. The CDR3 is made up of 14 amino acids. Germline V CDR1 and CDR2: LNHDA, SQIVND (reference sequence). Trimming took off 7 bases at V and 8 bases at J, with 20 bases between the two ends. The CDR3: CASTPAVTQLGYTF. CDR3 in DNA: TGTGCCAGTACCCCAGCTGTGACCCAACTAGGCTACACCTTC.

The V gene is TRBV30, the J gene TRBJ2-7, with D perhaps TRBD1 (5 bases). The CDR3 totals 15 residues. V lost 2 bases and J 5 bases, leaving 19 bases between the germline ends. Germline V gives CDR1 GTSNPN, CDR2 SVGIG (reference sequence). CDR3 loop: CAWSSLQAYLHEQYF. CDR3 nucleotide sequence: TGTGCCTGGAGTTCTCTACAGGCCTACCTCCACGAGCAGTACTTC.

V gene TRBV29-1 combines with J gene TRBJ2-2; D gene ambiguous. Per the germline V gene, CDR1 is SQVTM and CDR2 is ANQGSEA. This CDR3 has 14 residues. V was clipped by 2 bases and J by 1 base, with 8 bases between them. CDR3 DNA: TGCAGCGTTGAAAAAGCGCGGAACACCGGGGAGCTGTTTTTT. It yields the protein CSVEKARNTGELFF.

The genes are TRBV5-1 and TRBJ2-7, with a possible D match to TRBD2 (6 bases). The CDR3 spans 15 residues. The V end lost 4 bases, the J end lost 3 bases, and 17 bases lay between the germline ends. Germline V gives CDR1 SGHRS, CDR2 YFSETQ. As DNA, the CDR3 is TGCGCCAGCAGCCCGGGGGTGGGAAGGGACTACGAGCAGTACTTC. Protein product: CASSPGVGRDYEQYF.

The genes are TRBV7-2 and TRBJ2-1; maybe TRBD2 (7 bases). This CDR3 has 14 residues. With 2 bases removed from V and 8 bases from J, the gap between germline ends came to 13 bases. In germline, CDR1 is SGHTA, CDR2 FQGNSA. Written as DNA, the CDR3 is TGTGCCAGCAGCTTACGGGGGGCGCAGGATGAGCAGTTCTTC. It codes for CASSLRGAQDEQFF.

This chain uses TRBV7-2 with TRBJ2-7, with D possibly being TRBD1 (6 bases). Germline CDR1 reads SGHTA; CDR2 reads FQGNSA. This CDR3 is 12 amino acids long. Trimming took off 1 base at V and 5 bases at J, with 6 bases between the two ends. The CDR3 nucleotides read TGTGCCAGCAGCTTAGACAGGGACGAGCAGTACTTC. Translated: CASSLDRDEQYF.

This clone occurred a few times. The J gene is TRBJ1-2, the V gene TRBV9; D perhaps matches TRBD1 (6 bases). Trimming removed 1 base at V and 0 bases at J, with 13 bases between. The CDR3 totals 16 residues. Germline V lookup: CDR1 SGDLS, CDR2 YYNGEE. The CDR3 here is CASSVLPRDTNYGYTF. DNA of the CDR3: TGTGCCAGCAGCGTACTCCCTAGGGACACTAACTATGGCTACACCTTC.

V and J are TRBV6-5 and TRBJ1-2; 9 nucleotides align to TRBD1. Germline V gene data show CDR1 as MNHEY and CDR2 as SVGAGI. The CDR3 has 14 residues. Trimming took 6 bases from V and 8 from J; bases not matched to a gene: 10. The CDR3 nucleotides are TGTGCCAGCAGCCCCAACACCGGGACAGGGGGCTACACCTTC. Translation: CASSPNTGTGGYTF.

V gene TRBV20-1 combines with J gene TRBJ2-7; 8 positions match TRBD1. Looked up from germline, CDR1 is DFQATT and CDR2 is SNEGSKA (reference sequence). The CDR3 runs 14 residues. The J segment lost 5 bases and the V segment lost 3 bases, leaving 9 bases of the junction unmatched. Here the CDR3 reads CSASLLQGGNEQYF. The CDR3 DNA sequence: TGCAGTGCTAGTTTACTACAGGGGGGAAACGAGCAGTACTTC.

The chain couples TRBV29-1 to TRBJ2-7; 13 bases are shared with TRBD2. Germline values: CDR1 SQVTM, CDR2 ANQGSEA. CDR3 length: 13 amino acids. Unmatched junction bases numbered 2, after V lost 6 bases and J lost 3 bases. The CDR3 protein is CSVRTSGSYEQYF. DNA for the CDR3: TGCAGCGTGAGGACTAGCGGGAGCTACGAGCAGTACTTC.

CDR3: CASTRTRDYNSPLHF. In nucleotides, the CDR3 is TGTGCCAGCACCCGGACAAGGGACTATAATTCACCCCTCCACTTT. The chain recombines TRBV27 with TRBJ1-6; D might be TRBD1 (5 bases). The CDR3 runs 15 residues. CDR1 and CDR2 from the germline V gene are MNHEY and SMNVEV (reference sequence). Between the trimmed V and J ends, which lost 7 bases and 3 bases, there was a span of 13 bases.

The chain uses TRBV19 and TRBJ1-5, with D tentatively TRBD1 (6 bases). This CDR3 comprises 15 residues. The germline CDR1 and CDR2 sequences are LNHDA and SQIVND (reference sequence). Trimming left V 6 bases short and J 5 bases short, with 17 bases between. The CDR3: CASRDSLLSYQPQHF. In DNA form, the CDR3 reads TGTGCCAGTAGGGACAGTCTCCTTTCCTATCAGCCCCAGCATTTT.

J is TRBJ1-4 and V is TRBV4-3; no reliable D call. V was shortened by 0 bases and J by 7 bases, with 12 bases between the two germline ends. The CDR3 is 15 amino acids. Germline V gene sequence: CDR1 LGHNA, CDR2 YSLEER. The CDR3, as DNA: TGCGCCAGCAGCCAAGACCGACAAGTTGGTGAAAAACTGTTTTTT. Translating gives CASSQDRQVGEKLFF.

A single count supports this clone. CDR3 bases: TGTGCCAGCAGTTCCACGCCCTTAGCGGGGCTACAAGAGACCCAGTACTTC. This translates into CASSSTPLAGLQETQYF. V and J are TRBV6-2 or TRBV6-3 and TRBJ2-5; 8 nucleotides line up with TRBD2. The germline gives CDR1 MNHEY, CDR2 SVGEGT. V trimming: 4 bases; J trimming: 2 bases; junction bases outside the gene matches: 12. The CDR3 covers 17 residues.

The V gene is TRBV3-1 (or the pseudogene TRBV3-2), the J gene TRBJ2-7; a weak D match, TRBD1 (7 bases). V was shortened by 4 bases and J by 2 bases, with 15 bases between the two germline ends. Germline V lookup: CDR1 LGHDT, CDR2 YNNKEL (reference sequence). The CDR3 consists of 15 residues. The CDR3 DNA is TGTGCCAGCAGCCGGGTTTCAGGGGGGCCCTACGAGCAGTACTTC. Amino acids: CASSRVSGGPYEQYF.

The gene calls are TRBV19 and TRBJ1-6; 9 bases are a match to TRBD1. V was pared by 4 bases and J by 7 bases, with 5 bases of the junction left unmatched. This CDR3 contains 15 residues. Germline assignment: CDR1 LNHDA and CDR2 SQIVND (reference sequence). The DNA of the CDR3 is TGTGCCAGTAGTACCTCGGGACAGGGCAATTCACCCCTCCACTTT. Protein: CASSTSGQGNSPLHF.